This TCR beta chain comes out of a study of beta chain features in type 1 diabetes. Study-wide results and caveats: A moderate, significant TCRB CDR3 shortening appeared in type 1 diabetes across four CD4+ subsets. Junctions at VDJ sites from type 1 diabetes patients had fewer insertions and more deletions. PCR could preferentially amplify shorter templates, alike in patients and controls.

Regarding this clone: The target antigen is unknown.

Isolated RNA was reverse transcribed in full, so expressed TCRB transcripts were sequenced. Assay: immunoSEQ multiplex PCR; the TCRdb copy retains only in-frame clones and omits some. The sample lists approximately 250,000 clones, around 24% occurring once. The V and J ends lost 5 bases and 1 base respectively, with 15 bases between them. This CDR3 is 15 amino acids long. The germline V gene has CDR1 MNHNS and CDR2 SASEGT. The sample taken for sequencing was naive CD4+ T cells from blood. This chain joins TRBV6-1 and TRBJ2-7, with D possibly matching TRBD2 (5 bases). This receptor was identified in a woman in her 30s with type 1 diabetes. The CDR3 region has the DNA TGTGCCAGCAGTCCCCCGGGGAGCGAGTCCTACGAGCAGTACTTC. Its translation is CASSPPGSESYEQYF.